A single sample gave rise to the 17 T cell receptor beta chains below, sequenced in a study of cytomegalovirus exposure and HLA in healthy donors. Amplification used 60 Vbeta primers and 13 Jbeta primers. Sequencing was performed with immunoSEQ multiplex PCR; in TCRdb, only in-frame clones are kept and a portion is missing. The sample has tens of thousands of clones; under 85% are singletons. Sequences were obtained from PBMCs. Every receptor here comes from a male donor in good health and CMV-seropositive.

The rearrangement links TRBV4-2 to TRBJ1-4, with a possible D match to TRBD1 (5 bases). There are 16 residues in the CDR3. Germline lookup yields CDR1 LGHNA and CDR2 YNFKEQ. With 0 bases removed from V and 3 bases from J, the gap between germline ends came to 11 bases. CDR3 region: CASSQEVGEANEKLFF. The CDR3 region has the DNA TGTGCCAGCAGCCAAGAAGTAGGGGAAGCTAATGAAAAACTGTTTTTT.

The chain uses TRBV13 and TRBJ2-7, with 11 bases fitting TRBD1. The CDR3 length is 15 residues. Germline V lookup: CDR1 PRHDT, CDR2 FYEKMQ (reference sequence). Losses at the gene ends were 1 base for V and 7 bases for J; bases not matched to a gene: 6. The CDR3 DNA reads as TGTGCCAGCAGCTTAGACGGGACAGGGGGTTGGGAGCAGTACTTC. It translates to CASSLDGTGGWEQYF.

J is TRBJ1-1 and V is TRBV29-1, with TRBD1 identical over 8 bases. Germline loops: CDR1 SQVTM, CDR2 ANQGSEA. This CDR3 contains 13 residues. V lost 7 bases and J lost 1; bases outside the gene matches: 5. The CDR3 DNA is TGCAGCGCCTCAGGGGGCCAGAACACTGAAGCTTTCTTT. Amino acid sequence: CSASGGQNTEAFF.

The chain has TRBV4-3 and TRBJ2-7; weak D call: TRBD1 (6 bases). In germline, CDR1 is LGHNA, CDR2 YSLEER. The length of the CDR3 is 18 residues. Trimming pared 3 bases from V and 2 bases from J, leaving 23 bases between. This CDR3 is CASSHNIPSQDRTYEQYF. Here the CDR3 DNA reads TGCGCCAGCAGCCACAATATCCCCTCCCAAGACAGGACCTACGAGCAGTACTTC.

The CDR3 is CASSLNGLEYEQYF. The CDR3 DNA sequence: TGTGCCAGCAGCTTGAATGGACTAGAGTACGAGCAGTACTTC. The rearrangement links TRBV5-4 to TRBJ2-7; 7 bases line up with TRBD2. Trimming at V came to 1 base and at J to 4 bases, leaving 5 bases not matched to a gene. From germline, CDR1 is SGHNT and CDR2 YYREEE (reference sequence). This CDR3 spans 14 amino acids.

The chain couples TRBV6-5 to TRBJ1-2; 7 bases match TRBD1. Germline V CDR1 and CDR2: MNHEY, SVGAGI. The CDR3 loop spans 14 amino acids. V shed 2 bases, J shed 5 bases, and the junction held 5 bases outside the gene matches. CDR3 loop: CASSYLWDSYGYTF. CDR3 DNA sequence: TGTGCCAGCAGTTACCTATGGGACAGTTATGGCTACACCTTC.

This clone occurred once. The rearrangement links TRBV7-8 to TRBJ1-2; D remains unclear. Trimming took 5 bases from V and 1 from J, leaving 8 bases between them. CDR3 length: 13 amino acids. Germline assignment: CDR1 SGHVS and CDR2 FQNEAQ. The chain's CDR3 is CASSPPGNYGYTF. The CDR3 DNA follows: TGTGCCAGCAGCCCCCCGGGTAACTATGGCTACACCTTC.

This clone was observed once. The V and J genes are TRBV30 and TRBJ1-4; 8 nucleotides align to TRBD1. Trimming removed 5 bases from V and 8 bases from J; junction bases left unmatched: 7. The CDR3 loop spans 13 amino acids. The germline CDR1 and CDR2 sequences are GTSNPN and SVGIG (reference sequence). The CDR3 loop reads CAWGGQGREKLFF. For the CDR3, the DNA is TGTGCCTGGGGTGGACAGGGTAGGGAAAAACTGTTTTTT.

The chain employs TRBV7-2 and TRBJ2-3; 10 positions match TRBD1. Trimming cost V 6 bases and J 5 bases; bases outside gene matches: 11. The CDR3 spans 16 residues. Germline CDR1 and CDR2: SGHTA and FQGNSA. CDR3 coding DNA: TGTGCCAGCAGTCCTCAGACAGGGGGCGAGGGAGATACGCAGTATTTT. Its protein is CASSPQTGGEGDTQYF.

The CDR3 nucleotides read TGTGCCAGCAGTGAACAAACTAATGAAAAACTGTTTTTT. Its translation: CASSEQTNEKLFF. The chain combines TRBV6-4 with TRBJ1-4; D not resolved. Trimming left V 3 bases short and J 1 base short, with 3 bases between. Germline lookup yields CDR1 MRHNA and CDR2 SNTAGT. The CDR3 has 13 amino acids.

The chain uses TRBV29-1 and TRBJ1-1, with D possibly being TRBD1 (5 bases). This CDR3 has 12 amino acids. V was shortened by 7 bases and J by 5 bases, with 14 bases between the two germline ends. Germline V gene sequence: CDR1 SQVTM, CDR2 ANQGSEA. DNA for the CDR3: TGCAGCGCCAATCGGGGGGTGACTGAAGCTTTCTTT. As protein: CSANRGVTEAFF. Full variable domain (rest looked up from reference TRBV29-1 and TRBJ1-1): SAVISQKPSRDICQRGTSLTIQCQVDSQVTMMFWYRQQPGQSLTLIATANQGSEATYESGFVIDKFPISRPNLTFSTLTVSNMSPEDSSIYLCSANRGVTEAFFGQGTRLTVV.

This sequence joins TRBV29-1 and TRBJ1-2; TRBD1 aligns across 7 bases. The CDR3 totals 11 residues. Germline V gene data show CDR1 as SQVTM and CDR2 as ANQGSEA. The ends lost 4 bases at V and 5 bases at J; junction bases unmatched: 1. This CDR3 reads CSVVQGYGYTF. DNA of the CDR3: TGCAGCGTTGTACAGGGGTATGGCTACACCTTC. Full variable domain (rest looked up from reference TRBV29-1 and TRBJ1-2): SAVISQKPSRDICQRGTSLTIQCQVDSQVTMMFWYRQQPGQSLTLIATANQGSEATYESGFVIDKFPISRPNLTFSTLTVSNMSPEDSSIYLCSVVQGYGYTFGSGTRLTVV.

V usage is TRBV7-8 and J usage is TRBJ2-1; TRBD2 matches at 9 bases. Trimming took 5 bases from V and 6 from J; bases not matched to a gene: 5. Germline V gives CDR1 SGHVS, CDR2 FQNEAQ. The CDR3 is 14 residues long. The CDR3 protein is CASSPGLASNEQFF. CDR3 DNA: TGTGCCAGCAGCCCCGGACTAGCGAGCAATGAGCAGTTCTTC.

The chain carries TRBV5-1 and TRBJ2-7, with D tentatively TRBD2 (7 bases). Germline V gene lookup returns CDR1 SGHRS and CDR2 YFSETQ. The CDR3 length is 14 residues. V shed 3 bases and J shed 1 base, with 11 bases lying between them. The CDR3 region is CASSWGGLSYEQYF. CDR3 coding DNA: TGCGCCAGCAGCTGGGGGGGGCTATCCTACGAGCAGTACTTC. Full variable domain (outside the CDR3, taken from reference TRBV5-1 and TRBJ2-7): KAGVTQTPRYLIKTRGQQVTLSCSPISGHRSVSWYQQTPGQGLQFLFEYFSETQRNKGNFPGRFSGRQFSNSRSEMNVSTLELGDSALYLCASSWGGLSYEQYFGPGTRLTVT.

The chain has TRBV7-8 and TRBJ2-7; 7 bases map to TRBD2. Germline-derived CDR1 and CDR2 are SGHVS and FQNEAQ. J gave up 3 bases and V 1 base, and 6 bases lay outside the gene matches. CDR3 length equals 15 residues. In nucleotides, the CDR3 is TGTGCCAGCAGCTTAGTAAGCGGGGCACGCTACGAGCAGTACTTC. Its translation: CASSLVSGARYEQYF.

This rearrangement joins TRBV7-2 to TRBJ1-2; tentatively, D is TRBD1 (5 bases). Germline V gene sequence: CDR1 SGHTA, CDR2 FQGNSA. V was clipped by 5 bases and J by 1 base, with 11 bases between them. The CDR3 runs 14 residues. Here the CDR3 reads CASSPRADNYGYTF. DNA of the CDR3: TGTGCCAGCAGCCCCAGGGCCGATAACTATGGCTACACCTTC.

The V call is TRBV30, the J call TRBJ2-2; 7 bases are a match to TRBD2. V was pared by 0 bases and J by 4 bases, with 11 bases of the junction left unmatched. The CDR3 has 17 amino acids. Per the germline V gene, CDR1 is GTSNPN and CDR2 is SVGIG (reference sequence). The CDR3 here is CAWSVRLAVQSTGELFF. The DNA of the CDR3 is TGTGCCTGGAGTGTACGCCTAGCGGTCCAGAGCACCGGGGAGCTGTTTTTT.